This T cell receptor beta chain was recorded in a study of regulatory T cells in long-lasting Graves disease. Many counts were recorded for this clonotype. The TCR beta library used iRepertoire HTBI primers with Arm-PCR amplification of CDR3. TCRdb re-called the multiplex PCR reads through MiXCR, storing one row per CDR3 protein. The table lists about 430,000 distinct CDR3 sequences, about 15% of them singletons. This CDR3 contains 12 residues. Germline V gene data show CDR1 as MDHEN and CDR2 as SYDVKM. V lost 2 bases to trimming and J lost 6 bases, with 8 bases between them. The time point is: newly diagnosed GD, antithyroid drugs for less than 3 months. Extracted RNA from PBMCs served as the source of the TCR library. The sample was also linked to a second study, of T cells in Graves' hyperthyroidism and ophthalmopathy. From that report: Clinical symptoms, serum thyroxine, TRAb, thyroid ultrasound and orbital computed tomography established diagnosis. Researchers ran a first-round RT-PCR on the TCR CDR3 using the HTBI primer set. Ophthalmopathy was model-predicted a median approximately six months pre-onset.

Sequences were derived from peripheral blood mononuclear cells (PBMCs), sampled at new diagnosis, from a patient treated with antithyroid drugs. The chain employs TRBV28 and TRBJ2-7, with D perhaps TRBD1 or TRBD2 (5 bases each). This receptor was identified in a woman aged 40 to 49 with Graves disease. The chain's CDR3 is CASSLQGREQYF. CDR3 in DNA: TGTGCCAGCAGTTTACAGGGACGCGAGCAGTACTTC.